This paragraph covers one TCR beta chain sequence. Germline V CDR1 and CDR2: SGHRS, YFSETQ. CDR3 size: 16 residues. Trimming took 5 bases from V and 3 from J, leaving 21 bases between them. These data belong to a study of blood T cell repertoires in COVID-19. Overall study: COVID-19 samples, acute and convalescent, were from the United States, Italy and Spain. The cDNA or gDNA used as material had been derived from T cells, B-cell-depleted T cells, or PBMCs.

Some clones are missing from TCRdb's copy, which holds only in-frame ones; the method was immunoSEQ multiplex PCR. The table has about 68,000 clones, roughly 83% seen once. The clonotype was recovered from a man aged 50 or older with active COVID-19. The sample comprised peripheral blood. The chain joins TRBV5-1 to TRBJ2-7, with D unclear. The chain's CDR3 is CASSHNHRVSDYEQYF. The DNA for the CDR3 is TGCGCCAGCAGTCACAACCACAGAGTTTCAGACTACGAGCAGTACTTC.